The 11 T cell receptor beta chains below were found in one sample sequenced in a study of OX40 agonist ivuxolimab in advanced cancers. TCRdb's table, derived via immunoSEQ multiplex PCR, lists solely in-frame clones and lacks some. The top ten clones hold around 4% of a sample with 60,000 or so clones, around 81% of them seen once. The sequences come from CD4+ or CD8+ T cells sorted from blood, collected in a trial of the OX40 agonist ivuxolimab. The receptors were sampled from an adult with an advanced solid tumor such as melanoma, head and neck, liver or kidney cancer.

The chain links TRBV28 to TRBJ2-7, with D possibly TRBD2 on 6 matching bases. This CDR3 region has 12 residues. Trimming shortened V by 6 bases and J by 1 base, and 7 bases separated the two germline ends. From germline, CDR1 is MDHEN and CDR2 SYDVKM. DNA for the CDR3: TGTGCCAGCAGGCGGGAATCCTACGAGCAGTACTTC. Its translation is CASRRESYEQYF.

The chain couples TRBV19 to TRBJ2-2; 7 bases map to TRBD2. The germline V gene encodes CDR1 LNHDA and CDR2 SQIVND (reference sequence). V lost 4 bases to trimming and J lost 0 bases; unmatched junction nucleotides: 5. The CDR3 runs 16 residues. In DNA, the CDR3 is TGTGCCAGTAGTAGTGGGAGCGGGACGAACACCGGGGAGCTGTTTTTT. Its protein is CASSSGSGTNTGELFF.

The genes are TRBV7-3 and TRBJ2-3, with D perhaps given as TRBD1 or TRBD2 (5 bases each). CDR3 size: 18 residues. Germline-derived CDR1 and CDR2 are SGHTA and FQGTGA. The V end lost 5 bases, the J end lost 7 bases, and 28 bases lay between the germline ends. CDR3: CASSPLPGTGGLVNTQYF. In DNA, the CDR3 is TGTGCCAGCAGCCCTCTGCCCGGGACGGGTGGGTTGGTGAATACGCAGTATTTT. The full variable domain, in which reference TRBV7-3 and TRBJ2-3 provide the parts outside the CDR3, is GAGVSQTPSNKVTEKGKYVELRCDPISGHTALYWYRQSLGQGPEFLIYFQGTGAADDSGLPNDRFFAVRPEGSVSTLKIQRTERGDSAVYLCASSPLPGTGGLVNTQYFGPGTRLTVL.

This chain links TRBV7-2 with TRBJ2-3; D remains ambiguous. From germline, CDR1 is SGHTA and CDR2 FQGNSA. V dropped 0 bases and J dropped 1 base, with 11 bases sitting between them. CDR3 length: 16 amino acids. The CDR3: CASSLAPGLGTDTQYF. The CDR3 region has the DNA TGTGCCAGCAGCTTAGCGCCCGGTCTGGGCACAGATACGCAGTATTTT.

The gene calls are TRBV5-6 and TRBJ2-2; 10 bases are a match to TRBD2. The CDR3 has 17 amino acids. Trimming removed 4 bases from V and 2 bases from J; junction bases left unmatched: 8. Germline CDR1 is SGHDT and CDR2 is YYEEEE. The CDR3 DNA is TGTGCCAGCAGCACCGCCACTAGCGGGATTAACACCGGGGAGCTGTTTTTT. Translating gives CASSTATSGINTGELFF.

This clone was recorded only once. CDR3 bases: TGTGCCAGCAGTCTAGGGCGTGACGGGAGCAATCAGCCCCAGCATTTT. It is translated as CASSLGRDGSNQPQHF. The chain joins TRBV6-6 to TRBJ1-5; D unresolved. Trimming took off 5 bases at V and 1 base at J, with 15 bases between the two ends. Germline V gene sequence: CDR1 MNHNY, CDR2 SVGAGI (reference sequence). The CDR3 has 16 residues.

The rearrangement uses TRBV5-4 and TRBJ2-7; 7 bases agree with TRBD1. CDR1 is SGHNT, CDR2 YYREEE, per germline (reference sequence). The CDR3 is 13 amino acids. V shed 4 bases and J 2 bases; nucleotides not matched to a gene: 3. CDR3 bases: TGTGCCAGCAGCGACAGGGTTGCCTACGAGCAGTACTTC. Residues: CASSDRVAYEQYF.

V is TRBV11-3 and J is TRBJ2-1; 13 nucleotides align to TRBD2. The V segment lost 10 bases and the J segment 5 bases; nucleotides outside the gene matches: 5. The CDR3 sequence is 14 residues long. CDR1 and CDR2 from the germline V gene are SGHNT and YENEEA. CDR3 protein: CATSGLAGDNEQFF. The CDR3 nucleotides read TGTGCCACATCCGGACTAGCGGGAGACAATGAGCAGTTCTTC.

The chain carries TRBV7-8 and TRBJ2-3, with a possible D match to TRBD2 (5 bases). The V gene's germline CDR1 is SGHVS and CDR2 FQNEAQ. With 1 base removed from V and 0 bases from J, the gap between germline ends came to 8 bases. The CDR3 length is 15 residues. Written as DNA, the CDR3 is TGTGCCAGCAGCTTAGGGACTCATAGCACAGATACGCAGTATTTT. It encodes CASSLGTHSTDTQYF.

The chain combines TRBV6-1 with TRBJ2-7; 10 nucleotides align to TRBD2. The V segment lost 8 bases and the J segment 4 bases; nucleotides outside the gene matches: 8. This CDR3 has 14 amino acids. CDR1 is MNHNS, CDR2 SASEGT, per germline. The CDR3 coding sequence is TGTGCCAGCTTCGATACTAGCGGGATTTACGAGCAGTACTTC. It encodes CASFDTSGIYEQYF.

The V call is TRBV19, the J call TRBJ2-5; D remains ambiguous. V lost 3 bases and J 5 bases, leaving 7 bases between the germline ends. The length of the CDR3 is 12 residues. Looked up from germline, CDR1 is LNHDA and CDR2 is SQIVND (reference sequence). CDR3 region: CASSISGETQYF. The CDR3 DNA reads TGTGCCAGTAGTATCTCCGGGGAGACCCAGTACTTC.